The rows below give T cell receptor beta chains drawn from one sample of a study of T-cell reconstitution after alpha-beta-depleted transplantation in children. Each CDR3 protein is one row after TCRdb ran MiXCR on the PCR reads. The sample lists approximately 400,000 distinct CDR3 sequences, 11% occurring once. This specimen consisted of PBMCs from the stem cell graft donor, obtained from the stem cell graft. The receptors were sampled from a human donor who donated a stem cell graft to a child with acute myeloid leukemia. Both conserved end residues are trimmed from each CDR3. D genes are given only for firm matches.

cdr3_aa v_call d_call j_call
ASSVGLPGGADTQY TRBV9 TRBD2 TRBJ2-3
ASRRTYDTEAF TRBV7-2 . TRBJ1-1
ASSLDRGTNYGYT TRBV11-2 . TRBJ1-2
ASSARDNYGYT TRBV6-1 . TRBJ1-2
AISDEKQQETQY TRBV10-3 . TRBJ2-5
ASSTDSRKETQY TRBV18 . TRBJ2-5
ASSTGLEGPGNEQF TRBV5-1 TRBD2 TRBJ2-1
SASLPASGRTDTQY TRBV20-1 TRBD2 TRBJ2-3
ASSQGDSSYGYT TRBV4-1 . TRBJ1-2
ASSNTALGGYT TRBV27 . TRBJ1-2
SANTDYYNEQF TRBV20-1 . TRBJ2-1
ASSPRVRENTGELF TRBV18 . TRBJ2-2
ASSSYDRVRGEAF TRBV27 TRBD1 TRBJ1-1
ASSTRGYNEQF TRBV6-5 . TRBJ2-1
SAFYPGTSGRGNSYEQY TRBV20-1 TRBD2 TRBJ2-7
ASSARVGSTDTQY TRBV9 . TRBJ2-3
SVRRSGTNEQY TRBV20-1 . TRBJ2-7
SVNQAGLEYEQY TRBV20-1 TRBD2 TRBJ2-7
SAAPGTGLAGELF TRBV20-1 TRBD1 TRBJ2-2
ASSLGGRATDTQY TRBV11-2 TRBD2 TRBJ2-3
ASRQGQTGRAF TRBV14 TRBD1 TRBJ1-1
ASSSGALGNQPQH TRBV6-2/TRBV6-3 . TRBJ1-5
ASSVPSGGNNEQF TRBV3-1 TRBD2 TRBJ2-1
ASSAGSTVGTEAF TRBV5-1 . TRBJ1-1
ASSLPLIGGDYGYT TRBV9 TRBD1 TRBJ1-2
ASSYRPRGSNSNEQF TRBV6-2/TRBV6-3 TRBD2 TRBJ2-1
SVDGAPREGETQY TRBV20-1 . TRBJ2-5
ASRGHTWQPQH TRBV27 . TRBJ1-5
ASLPYTLGNTEAF TRBV6-1 . TRBJ1-1
SVEDRGGGTGELF TRBV29-1 TRBD2 TRBJ2-2
ASSQGGRDNEQF TRBV4-2 . TRBJ2-1
ASNRGYFNNEQF TRBV9 . TRBJ2-1
ASSSGLAGFPYNEQF TRBV11-2 TRBD2 TRBJ2-1
ASSMLANTEAF TRBV19 . TRBJ1-1
ASSYSIYTGELF TRBV6-2/TRBV6-3 . TRBJ2-2
SVEASLGETQY TRBV29-1 . TRBJ2-5
ASRTQENTEAF TRBV6-1 . TRBJ1-1
ASSWGQDYGYT TRBV6-6 TRBD1 TRBJ1-2
ASSLAPLGQGIGGYT TRBV5-1 TRBD1 TRBJ1-2
ASSLVGGGTDTQY TRBV11-2 TRBD2 TRBJ2-3
ASSLGGGADTQY TRBV5-1 TRBD2 TRBJ2-3
SARGVRLAPTSGTDTQY TRBV20-1 . TRBJ2-3